This TCR beta chain was found in a study of T cell clonality in common variable immunodeficiency. The CDR3 has 16 amino acids. CDR1 and CDR2 from the germline V gene are KGHSH and LQKENI. V was shortened by 2 bases and J by 0 bases, with 11 bases between the two germline ends. Profiled with immunoSEQ multiplex PCR; TCRdb holds only in-frame clones, not every one. This sample comprises roughly 42,000 clones, none seen once only. Aged about 8 to 64 years, CVID subjects averaged about 40 years old. Study-level findings and limits: Fewer deletions and N-nucleotide insertions were reportedly seen in common variable immunodeficiency TCR beta sequences.

This clone appeared many times. Antigen unknown. The read halts 3 residues ahead of the CDR3 end, with the missing end drawn from the germline J gene. The TCR was taken from a human donor with common variable immunodeficiency. Sequencing was done on a sample of peripheral blood mononuclear cells. This chain uses TRBV18 with TRBJ1-3, with D possibly being TRBD1 (6 bases). CDR3 residues: CASSPIQGSSGNTIYF. The covered CDR3 bases are TGTGCCAGCTCACCAATCCAGGGGAGCTCTGGAAACACC.